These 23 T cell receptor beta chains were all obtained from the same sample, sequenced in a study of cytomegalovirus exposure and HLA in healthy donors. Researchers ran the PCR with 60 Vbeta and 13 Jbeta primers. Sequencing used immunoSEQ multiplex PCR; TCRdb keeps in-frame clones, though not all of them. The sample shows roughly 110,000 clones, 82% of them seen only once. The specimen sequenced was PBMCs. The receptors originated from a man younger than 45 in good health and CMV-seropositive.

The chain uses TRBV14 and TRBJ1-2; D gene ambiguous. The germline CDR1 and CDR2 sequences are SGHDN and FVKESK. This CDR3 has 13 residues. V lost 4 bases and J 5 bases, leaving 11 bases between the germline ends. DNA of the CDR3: TGTGCCAGCAGCCCATGGGAGGATTATGGCTACACCTTC. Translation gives CASSPWEDYGYTF.

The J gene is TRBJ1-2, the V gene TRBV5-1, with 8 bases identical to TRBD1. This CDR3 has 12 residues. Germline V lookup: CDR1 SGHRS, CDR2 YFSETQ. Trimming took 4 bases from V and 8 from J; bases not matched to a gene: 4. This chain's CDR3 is CASSPGGPGYTF. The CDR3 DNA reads TGCGCCAGCAGCCCAGGGGGCCCAGGCTACACCTTC.

The chain's CDR3 is CASSRLYSGETQYF. CDR3 nucleotides: TGTGCCAGCAGCAGGCTATACAGCGGGGAGACCCAGTACTTC. V usage is TRBV5-4 and J usage is TRBJ2-5, with a possible D match to TRBD2 (6 bases). The germline V and J ends were trimmed by 4 bases and 5 bases, with 15 bases remaining between them. CDR3 length equals 14 residues. The germline V gene encodes CDR1 SGHNT and CDR2 YYREEE (reference sequence). Combining the CDR3 with reference TRBV5-4 and TRBJ2-5 gives the whole variable domain ETGVTQSPTHLIKTRGQQVTLRCSSQSGHNTVSWYQQALGQGPQFIFQYYREEENGRGNFPPRFSGLQFPNYSSELNVNALELDDSALYLCASSRLYSGETQYFGPGTRLLVL.

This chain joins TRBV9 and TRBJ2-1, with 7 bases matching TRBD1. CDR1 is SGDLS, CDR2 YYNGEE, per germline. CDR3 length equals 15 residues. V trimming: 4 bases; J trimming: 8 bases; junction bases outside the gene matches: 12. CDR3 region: CASSSGTGVRHEQFF. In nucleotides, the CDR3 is TGTGCCAGCAGCTCTGGTACAGGGGTTCGACATGAGCAGTTCTTC.

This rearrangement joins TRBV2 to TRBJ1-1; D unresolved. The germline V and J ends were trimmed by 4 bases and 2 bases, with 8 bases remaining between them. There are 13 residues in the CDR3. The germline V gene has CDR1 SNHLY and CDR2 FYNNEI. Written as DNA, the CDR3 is TGTGCCAGCAGTGGGCAATTTAACACTGAAGCTTTCTTT. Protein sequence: CASSGQFNTEAFF. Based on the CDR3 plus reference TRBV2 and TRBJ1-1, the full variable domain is EPEVTQTPSHQVTQMGQEVILRCVPISNHLYFYWYRQILGQKVEFLVSFYNNEISEKSEIFDDQFSVERPDGSNFTLKIRSTKLEDSAMYFCASSGQFNTEAFFGQGTRLTVV.

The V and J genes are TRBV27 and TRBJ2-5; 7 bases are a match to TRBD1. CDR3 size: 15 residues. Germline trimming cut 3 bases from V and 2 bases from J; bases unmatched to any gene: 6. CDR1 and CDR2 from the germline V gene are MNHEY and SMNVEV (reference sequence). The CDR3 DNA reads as TGTGCCAGCAGTTTCCGACGACAGGGACAAGAGACCCAGTACTTC. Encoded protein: CASSFRRQGQETQYF.

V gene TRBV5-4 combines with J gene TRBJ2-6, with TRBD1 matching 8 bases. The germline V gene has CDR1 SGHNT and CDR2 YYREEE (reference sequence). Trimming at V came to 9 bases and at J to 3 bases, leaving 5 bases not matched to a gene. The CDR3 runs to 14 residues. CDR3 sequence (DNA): TGTGCCATCGACAGGGGTGGTGGGGCCAACGTCCTGACTTTC. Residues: CAIDRGGGANVLTF.

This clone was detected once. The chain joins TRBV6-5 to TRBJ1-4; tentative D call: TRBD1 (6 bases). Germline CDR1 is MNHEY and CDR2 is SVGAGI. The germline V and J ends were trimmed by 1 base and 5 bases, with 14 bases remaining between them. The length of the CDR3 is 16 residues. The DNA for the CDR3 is TGTGCCAGCAGTTACTTTTGGACAGTCCAAAATGAAAAACTGTTTTTT. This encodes CASSYFWTVQNEKLFF.

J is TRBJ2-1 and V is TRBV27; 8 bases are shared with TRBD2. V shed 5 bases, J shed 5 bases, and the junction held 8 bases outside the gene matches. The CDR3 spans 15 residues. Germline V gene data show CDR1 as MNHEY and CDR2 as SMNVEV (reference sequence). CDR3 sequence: CASSAIAGKNNEQFF. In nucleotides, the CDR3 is TGTGCCAGCAGTGCAATAGCGGGGAAAAACAATGAGCAGTTCTTC.

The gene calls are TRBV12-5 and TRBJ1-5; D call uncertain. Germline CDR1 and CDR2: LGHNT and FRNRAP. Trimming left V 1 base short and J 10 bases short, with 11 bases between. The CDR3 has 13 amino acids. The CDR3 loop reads CASGLAQAGPQHF. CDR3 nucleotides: TGTGCTAGTGGTTTGGCGCAGGCAGGCCCCCAGCATTTT. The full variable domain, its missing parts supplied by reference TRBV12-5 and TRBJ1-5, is DARVTQTPRHKVTEMGQEVTMRCQPILGHNTVFWYRQTMMQGLELLAYFRNRAPLDDSGMPKDRFSAEMPDATLATLKIQPSEPRDSAVYFCASGLAQAGPQHFGDGTRLSIL.

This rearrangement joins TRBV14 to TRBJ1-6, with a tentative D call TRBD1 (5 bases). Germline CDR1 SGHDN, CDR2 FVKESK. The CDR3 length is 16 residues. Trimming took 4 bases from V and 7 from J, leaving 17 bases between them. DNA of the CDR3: TGTGCCAGCAGCCTAATAGGGGAGGGGACCAATTCACCCCTCCACTTT. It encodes CASSLIGEGTNSPLHF.

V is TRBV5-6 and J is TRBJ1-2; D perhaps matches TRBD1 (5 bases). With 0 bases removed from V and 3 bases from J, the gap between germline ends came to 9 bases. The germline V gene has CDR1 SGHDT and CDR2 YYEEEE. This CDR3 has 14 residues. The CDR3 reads CASSLGGSYYGYTF. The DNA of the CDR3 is TGTGCCAGCAGCTTGGGGGGCAGTTACTATGGCTACACCTTC.

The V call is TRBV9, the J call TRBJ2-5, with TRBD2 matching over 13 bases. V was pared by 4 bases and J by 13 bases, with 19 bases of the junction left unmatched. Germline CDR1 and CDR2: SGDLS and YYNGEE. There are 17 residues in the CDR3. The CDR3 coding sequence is TGTGCCAGCAGCCCCCGGGGGCCGGGACTAGCGGGACCTCAACCGTACTTC. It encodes CASSPRGPGLAGPQPYF.

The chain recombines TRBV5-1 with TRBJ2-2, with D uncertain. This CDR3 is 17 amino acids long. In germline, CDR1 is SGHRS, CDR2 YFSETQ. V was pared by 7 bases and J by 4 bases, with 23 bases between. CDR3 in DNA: TGCGCCAGCCACGTGCGCCGCCAGGCTTTGAGCACCGGGGAGCTGTTTTTT. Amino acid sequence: CASHVRRQALSTGELFF.

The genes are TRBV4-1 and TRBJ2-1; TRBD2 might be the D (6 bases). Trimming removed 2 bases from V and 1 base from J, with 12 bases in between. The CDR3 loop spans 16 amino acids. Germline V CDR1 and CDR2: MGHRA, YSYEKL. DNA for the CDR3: TGCGCCAGCAGCCAACCGGGAGCGGTTTCCTACAATGAGCAGTTCTTC. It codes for CASSQPGAVSYNEQFF.

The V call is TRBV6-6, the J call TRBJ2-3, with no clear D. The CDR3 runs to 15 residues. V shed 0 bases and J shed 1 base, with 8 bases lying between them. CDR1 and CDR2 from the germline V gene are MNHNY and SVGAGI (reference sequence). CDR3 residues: CASSYSSLGTDTQYF. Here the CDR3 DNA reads TGTGCCAGCAGTTACTCTAGCCTAGGCACAGATACGCAGTATTTT.

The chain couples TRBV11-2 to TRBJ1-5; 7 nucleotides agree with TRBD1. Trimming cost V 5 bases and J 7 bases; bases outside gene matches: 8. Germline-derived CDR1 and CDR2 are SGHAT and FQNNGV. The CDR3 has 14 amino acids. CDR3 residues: CASSEQGPWQPQHF. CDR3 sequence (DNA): TGTGCCAGCAGCGAACAGGGGCCTTGGCAGCCCCAGCATTTT.

CDR3 DNA sequence: TGTGCCAGCTCACCATTTCCAGGGGGCGAGAACACTGAAGCTTTCTTT. As protein: CASSPFPGGENTEAFF. The V gene is TRBV18, the J gene TRBJ1-1; 8 bases are a match to TRBD1. The germline V gene has CDR1 KGHSH and CDR2 LQKENI. The CDR3 runs 16 residues. Germline trimming cut 2 bases from V and 1 base from J; bases unmatched to any gene: 6.

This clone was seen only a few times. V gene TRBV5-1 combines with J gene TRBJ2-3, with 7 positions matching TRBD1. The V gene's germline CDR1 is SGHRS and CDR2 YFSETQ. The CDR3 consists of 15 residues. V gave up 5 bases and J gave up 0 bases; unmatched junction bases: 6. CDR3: CASRPTGASTDTQYF. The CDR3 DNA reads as TGCGCCAGCAGACCCACAGGGGCCAGCACAGATACGCAGTATTTT.

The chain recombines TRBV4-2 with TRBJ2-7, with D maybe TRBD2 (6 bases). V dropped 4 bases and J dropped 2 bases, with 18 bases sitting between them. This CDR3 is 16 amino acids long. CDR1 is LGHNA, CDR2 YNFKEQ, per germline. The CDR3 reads CASSPTQGTHTYEQYF. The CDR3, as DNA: TGTGCCAGCAGCCCGACGCAAGGGACTCATACCTACGAGCAGTACTTC.

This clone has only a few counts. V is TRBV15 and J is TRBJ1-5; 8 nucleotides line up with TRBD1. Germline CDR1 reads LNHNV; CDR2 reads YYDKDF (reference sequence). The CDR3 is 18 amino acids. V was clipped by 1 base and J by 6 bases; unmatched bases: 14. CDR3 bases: TGTGCCACCAGCAGAGGGGTGTTCGGACAGGGTAGAGGTCAGCCCCAGCATTTT. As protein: CATSRGVFGQGRGQPQHF. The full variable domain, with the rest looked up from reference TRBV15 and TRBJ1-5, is DAMVIQNPRYQVTQFGKPVTLSCSQTLNHNVMYWYQQKSSQAPKLLFHYYDKDFNNEADTPDNFQSRRPNTSFCFLDIRSPGLGDTAMYLCATSRGVFGQGRGQPQHFGDGTRLSIL.

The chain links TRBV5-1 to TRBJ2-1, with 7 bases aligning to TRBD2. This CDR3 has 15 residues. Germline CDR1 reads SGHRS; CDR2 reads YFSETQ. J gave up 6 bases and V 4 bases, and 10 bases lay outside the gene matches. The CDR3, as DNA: TGCGCCAGCAGCGTGTCCGGGACTACTGGCAATGAGCAGTTCTTC. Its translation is CASSVSGTTGNEQFF.

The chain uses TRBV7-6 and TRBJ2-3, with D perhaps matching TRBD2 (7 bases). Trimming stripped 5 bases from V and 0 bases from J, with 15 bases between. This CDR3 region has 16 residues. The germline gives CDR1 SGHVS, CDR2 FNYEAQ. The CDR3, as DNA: TGTGCCAGCAGCACCCGCGGGGGCACTAGCACAGATACGCAGTATTTT. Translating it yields CASSTRGGTSTDTQYF.